The clone carrying this TCR beta chain has a handful of counts. The antigen remains undetermined. The second PCR ran roughly 6 to 11 cycles with a sample-barcoded 5' primer and J-beta primers. Carrying 12 random nucleotides, a template-switch adaptor labeled each individual cDNA molecule. Each CDR3 protein is one row after TCRdb ran MiXCR on the 5' RACE reads. The sample holds some 1.7 million distinct CDR3 sequences, approximately 28% seen once. PBMCs, at least 7 million per sample, were isolated. This entry is derived from a study of blood T cells in healthy people across ages. Findings and caveats of the study: The study lacked donor CMV status, which possibly confounded expanded clonotype changes.

The germline CDR1 and CDR2 sequences are SGHTA and FQGNSA. The CDR3 is 14 residues long. The ends were cut back, 5 bases at V and 4 bases at J, with 14 bases in the middle. The sequencing input was blood. The chain is built from TRBV7-2 and TRBJ1-1, with D maybe TRBD1 (5 bases). The TCR sequence derives from a woman in her 30s in good health. The CDR3: CASSMDTRGTEAFF. The CDR3 DNA is TGTGCCAGCAGCATGGACACCCGGGGCACTGAAGCTTTCTTT.